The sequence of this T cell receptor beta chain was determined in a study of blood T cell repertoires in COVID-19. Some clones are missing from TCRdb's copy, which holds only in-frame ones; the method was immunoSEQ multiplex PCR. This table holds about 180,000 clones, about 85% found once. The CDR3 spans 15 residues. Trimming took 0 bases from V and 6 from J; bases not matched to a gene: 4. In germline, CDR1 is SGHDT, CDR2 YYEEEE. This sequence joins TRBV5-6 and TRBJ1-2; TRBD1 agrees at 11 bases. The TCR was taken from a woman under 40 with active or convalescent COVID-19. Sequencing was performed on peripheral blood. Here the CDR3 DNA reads TGTGCCAGCAGCTTGGCCTGGACAGGGGGCCATGGCTACACCTTC. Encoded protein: CASSLAWTGGHGYTF. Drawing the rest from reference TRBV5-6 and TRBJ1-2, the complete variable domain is DAGVTQSPTHLIKTRGQQVTLRCSPKSGHDTVSWYQQALGQGPQFIFQYYEEEERQRGNFPDRFSGHQFPNYSSELNVNALLLGDSALYLCASSLAWTGGHGYTFGSGTRLTVV.